This T cell receptor beta chain emerged from a study of beta chain features in type 1 diabetes. The germline V and J ends were trimmed by 1 base and 1 base, with 4 bases remaining between them. The CDR3 totals 13 residues. Germline CDR1 reads SGDLS; CDR2 reads YYNGEE. The entirety of the isolated RNA underwent reverse transcription, so expressed TCRB transcripts were sequenced. The table came from immunoSEQ multiplex PCR; TCRdb's copy has only in-frame clones and leaves some out. The sample holds about 110,000 clones, roughly 40% seen once. General study findings and limits: People with Type 1 diabetes carried modestly yet significantly shorter TCRB CDR3s in all four CD4+ subsets. Patients and controls would share equally any PCR tilt toward shorter templates. There were fewer insertions and more deletions at the VDJ junctions of type 1 diabetes patients.

As regards this clone: Antigen specificity is unknown.

This sequence was found in a woman under 30 in good health. The sample taken for sequencing was stem cell memory CD4+ T cells from blood. The chain carries TRBV9 and TRBJ2-3; no clear D gene. Written as DNA, the CDR3 is TGTGCCAGCAGCGTACAGGGCACAGATACGCAGTATTTT. Translation gives CASSVQGTDTQYF.